Below, one T cell receptor (beta chain) is given with its context. No antigen is known for it. CDR3 length: 14 amino acids. Germline CDR1 MNHEY, CDR2 SVGAGI. Germline trimming cut 4 bases from V and 5 bases from J; bases unmatched to any gene: 6. These data originate in a study of siplizumab effects on memory and regulatory T cells. Whole-study findings and limits: Siplizumab cultures yielded proliferating Tregs whose suppressive function was not confirmed. Most alloreactive clones went unmapped to unstimulated subsets; only a minor fraction mapped. Naive T cells seemed more diverse than memory cells; they also seemed major alloresponse contributors. Roughly 75-96% of proliferating CD4+ or CD8+ clones lacked a naive or memory phenotype that could be assigned.

This table comes from immunoSEQ multiplex PCR, and its TCRdb copy is limited to in-frame clones, with some not included. The sample lists tens of thousands of clones; 93% were seen once. Sequenced: CD8+ T cells sorted from blood. The receptor was derived from a human donor in good health. The chain carries TRBV6-5 and TRBJ1-1; 8 nucleotides agree with TRBD1. CDR3 loop: CASSSETGVTEAFF. The CDR3 region has the DNA TGTGCCAGCAGTTCCGAGACAGGGGTGACTGAAGCTTTCTTT.